This TCR beta chain was identified during a study of blood T cell repertoires in COVID-19. Study in general: Specimens from acute and convalescent COVID-19 originated in the United States, Italy and Spain. Sources were T cells, B-cell-depleted T cells, or PBMCs; the material itself was cDNA or gDNA.

Patients in Seattle were enrolled during active infection, then followed longitudinally. Between the trimmed V and J ends, which lost 0 bases and 6 bases, there was a span of 11 bases. CDR3 length: 14 residues. Germline lookup yields CDR1 LGHDT and CDR2 YNNKEL (reference sequence). In the study's own analysis: Scientists estimated how many nucleated cells there were by amplifying reference gene primers. TCRdb's table, derived via immunoSEQ multiplex PCR, lists solely in-frame clones and lacks some. V and J calls and clone size are given by that table; D and trimming were obtained from the DNA. The data show about 150,000 clones, 65% to 90% seen once.

This sequence was found in a woman aged 55-70 years with COVID-19, enrolled during active disease. What was sequenced was peripheral blood. The chain links TRBV3-1 (or the pseudogene TRBV3-2) to TRBJ1-1, with no clear D. Here the CDR3 reads CASSQDRAVAEAFF. CDR3 sequence (DNA): TGTGCCAGCAGCCAAGACAGAGCGGTCGCTGAAGCTTTCTTT.